The rows below give T cell receptor beta chains drawn from one sample of a study of T cell responses to AZD1222 COVID-19 vaccine. Sequencing used immunoSEQ multiplex PCR; TCRdb keeps in-frame clones, though not all of them. The profile shows 120,000 to 150,000 clones, 85% to 90% of them singletons. The specimen comprised peripheral blood, sampled 28 days after the second AZD1222 dose. The receptors come from an adult who received the AZD1222 COVID-19 vaccine. CDR3s leave out the opening cysteine and the closing phenylalanine or tryptophan.

V,J,CDR3
TRBV25-1,TRBJ2-2,ASQNRVPNTGELF
TRBV5-1,TRBJ2-1,ASSLDLSESSYNEQF
TRBV9,TRBJ1-2,ASSPGHVYGYT
TRBV7-3,TRBJ2-3,ASSVRTSGTTDTQY
TRBV28,TRBJ1-5,ASLPLLFGQPQH
TRBV6-4,TRBJ1-1,APWGLNTEAF
TRBV11-2,TRBJ1-3,ASRTGRGAGNKDTIY
TRBV5-1,TRBJ2-1,ASRGSVRSYNEQF
TRBV30,TRBJ1-1,AWSLTNTEAF
TRBV30,TRBJ1-3,ARSSPGGNTIY
TRBV30,TRBJ2-5,AWTRSGGQETQY
TRBV30,TRBJ1-4,AWSPQANEKLF
TRBV9,TRBJ2-2,ASSVGGIRNTGELF
TRBV6-5,TRBJ2-3,ASSYSLAGAGDTQY
TRBV7-9,TRBJ2-3,ASSLAGGQGRADTQY
TRBV21-1,TRBJ1-2,ANPGVGATGYT
TRBV5-1,TRBJ1-4,ASSVTGATNEKLF
TRBV7-2,TRBJ2-2,ASSSATGTGELF
TRBV5-5,TRBJ1-6,ASSLVGKDSPLH
TRBV6-5,TRBJ2-1,ASSYDSSGEQF
TRBV5-1,TRBJ1-6,ASSLGGHSYNSPLH
TRBV5-1,TRBJ2-3,ASSPGQGARHTQY
TRBV10-3,TRBJ2-7,AIAQAYEQY
TRBV7-9,TRBJ2-1,ASSSTGTGSYNEQF
TRBV6-5,TRBJ2-1,ASSRQGANEQF
TRBV28,TRBJ2-3,ASSSGSTDTQY
TRBV28,TRBJ2-1,ASIPSRDRGPNEQF
TRBV6-5,TRBJ2-7,ASRNYRGPYEQY
TRBV19,TRBJ2-7,ASSVLAGAYEQY
TRBV5-1,TRBJ1-1,ASSSSTRDTEAF
TRBV5-6,TRBJ2-1,ASSPRRTGKNEQF
TRBV5-4,TRBJ1-2,ASTLGTDLTGYT
TRBV12-3/TRBV12-4,TRBJ2-2,ASSLGAGELF
TRBV28,TRBJ2-2,ASSNRDRVTGELF
TRBV7-3,TRBJ2-1,ASSWGGTSGGNEQF
TRBV21-1,TRBJ2-7,ASSNPGCGLAANSYEQY
TRBV7-9,TRBJ2-7,ASSSRRDTYEQY
TRBV18,TRBJ1-6,ASSPRTENPYNSPLH
TRBV12-2,TRBJ2-7,ASRVGRFFEQY
TRBV5-8,TRBJ1-5,ASSLDGADSNQPQH
TRBV29-1,TRBJ1-6,SVGTDYSSPLH
TRBV28,TRBJ2-4,ASRLGGTKNIQY
TRBV5-6,TRBJ2-3,ASSSLRGGGGYTDTQY
TRBV6-1,TRBJ1-1,ASSEPGQGLYTEAF
TRBV5-1,TRBJ1-2,ASSFQRDGYT
TRBV9,TRBJ2-3,ASSVVGREATDTQY
TRBV5-6,TRBJ1-4,ASSLIGGWEEKLF
TRBV5-1,TRBJ2-1,ASSLVGTSGNEQF
TRBV10-1,TRBJ2-3,ASSARGESTDTQY
TRBV28,TRBJ1-1,ASSTRQVITRPMNTEAF
TRBV6-5,TRBJ2-7,ASSYVDADSNEQY
TRBV30,TRBJ2-1,AWSPGTKAYNEQF
TRBV5-6,TRBJ2-5,ASSRYWVAEETQY
TRBV6-1,TRBJ1-6,ASSEVGQGSAPLH
TRBV5-1,TRBJ2-3,ASRVGQHTDTQY